The rows below give T cell receptor beta chains drawn from one sample of a study of shared clonotypes between healthy human individuals. Measured with immunoSEQ multiplex PCR; TCRdb has only the in-frame clones, and not every one. Of over 400,000 clones in the sample, approximately 95% were seen once. What was sequenced was naive CD4+ T cells sorted from blood. These receptors were taken from a woman aged 25-40 years in good health. Each CDR3 is given with its conserved first and last residue. D genes are given only for firm matches. Rows give clone size only sometimes, using once, few, many, or a class for an expanded clone.

d_call cdr3_length clone_size j_call v_call cdr3_nt cdr3_aa
. 14 . TRBJ2-2 TRBV7-2 TGTGCCAGCAGCTTAGTCCCTAACACCGGGGAGCTGTTTTTT CASSLVPNTGELFF
. 18 . TRBJ1-5 TRBV7-8 TGTGCCAGCAGCCCAAGTGCCGGTAGGGTGGTCAGCAATCAGCCCCAGCATTTT CASSPSAGRVVSNQPQHF
TRBD1 15 once TRBJ1-2 TRBV6-1 TGTGCCAGCAGCGCGGACAGGGCAGCCAACTATGGCTACACCTTC CASSADRAANYGYTF
TRBD2 16 once TRBJ2-1 TRBV28 TGTGCCAGCAGTCTTGCCGGGGTAGCGGGAGTTAATGAGCAGTTCTTC CASSLAGVAGVNEQFF
. 14 once TRBJ2-7 TRBV7-2 TGTGCCAGCAGCGAGGGACGGATGGACTACGAGCAGTACTTC CASSEGRMDYEQYF
. 13 few TRBJ2-7 TRBV5-1 TGCGCCAGCAGCTTGGTAGGAGGGACCGAGCAGTACTTC CASSLVGGTEQYF
TRBD2 15 . TRBJ2-7 TRBV18 TGTGCCAGCTCACAGTCGGGACTAGATTCCTACGAGCAGTACTTC CASSQSGLDSYEQYF
TRBD1 16 . TRBJ2-2 TRBV7-2 TGTGCCAGCAGCATCGGACAGGTTGGGAACACCGGGGAGCTGTTTTTT CASSIGQVGNTGELFF
TRBD1 14 . TRBJ2-7 TRBV6-1 TGTGCCAGCAGGAGACCACAGGGGGCGAGGGAGCAGTACTTC CASRRPQGAREQYF
. 14 . TRBJ1-5 TRBV28 TGTGCCAGCAGTTTGGACAGTGGCTTTGGGCCCCAGCATTTT CASSLDSGFGPQHF
. 14 . TRBJ1-2 TRBV7-9 TGTGCCAGCAGCTCAAATGGGTTCCACTATGGCTACACCTTC CASSSNGFHYGYTF
. 12 . TRBJ1-2 TRBV29-1 TGCAGCGTTGTTGCGGGACTCTATGGCTACACCTTC CSVVAGLYGYTF
TRBD2 14 once TRBJ2-5 TRBV7-9 TGTGCCAGCAGCTTAGTGGGGACTAGCGGGACCCAGTACTTC CASSLVGTSGTQYF
. 13 . TRBJ2-7 TRBV21-1 TGTGCCAGCACCCTCTCCGGGAACTACGAGCAGTACTTC CASTLSGNYEQYF
. 14 . TRBJ2-5 TRBV7-9 TGTGCCAGCAGCTTAGGGGTCAGAGAAGAGACCCAGTACTTC CASSLGVREETQYF
TRBD2 15 . TRBJ2-3 TRBV18 TGTGCCAGCTCGTGGACTAGCGGGAGTACAGATACGCAGTATTTT CASSWTSGSTDTQYF
TRBD1 16 . TRBJ2-6 TRBV19 TGTGCCAGTAACCCACAGGGGGATACTGGGGCCAACGTCCTGACTTTC CASNPQGDTGANVLTF
. 11 . TRBJ2-1 TRBV28 TGTGCCAGCAGTTTCATGGGTGAGCAGTTCTTC CASSFMGEQFF
TRBD2 14 . TRBJ2-3 TRBV28 TGTGCCAGCAGTTTAGGCGGGAGCAGAGATACGCAGTATTTT CASSLGGSRDTQYF
. 14 . TRBJ2-7 TRBV6-1 TGTGCCAGCACAGCGGGCCCGAGCTCCTACGAGCAGTACTTC CASTAGPSSYEQYF
. 12 . TRBJ2-1 TRBV28 TGTGCCAGCAGTTTGATTGGGTTTGAGCAGTTCTTC CASSLIGFEQFF
TRBD1 13 . TRBJ2-2 TRBV28 TGTGCCACAAGGACAGGGATTGCCGGGGAGCTGTTTTTT CATRTGIAGELFF
. 14 once TRBJ2-7 TRBV7-9 TGTGCCAGCAGCTTCTGGAAGGGATCCTACGAGCAGTACTTC CASSFWKGSYEQYF
. 12 . TRBJ1-1 TRBV7-2 TGTGCCAGCCAAGGGTTGTGGGATGAAGCTTTCTTT CASQGLWDEAFF
TRBD1 16 . TRBJ2-1 TRBV2 TGTGCCAGCAGTCCACAGGGGTTCAGCTCCTACAATGAGCAGTTCTTC CASSPQGFSSYNEQFF
. 14 once TRBJ2-7 TRBV28 TGTGCCAGCAGTTTACCCGGGAACCCCTACGAGCAGTACTTC CASSLPGNPYEQYF
. 17 . TRBJ2-2 TRBV7-9 TGTGCCAGCAGCTTAGATATTGGACTAGGGGGCACCGGGGAGCTGTTTTTT CASSLDIGLGGTGELFF
. 13 . TRBJ2-3 TRBV10-1 TGCGCCAGCAGTGAGCGGGGACGAGATACGCAGTATTTT CASSERGRDTQYF
TRBD2 17 . TRBJ2-1 TRBV12-5 TGTGCTAGTGGACCCCCGCTTACTAGCGGGGTGGGCAATGAGCAGTTCTTC CASGPPLTSGVGNEQFF
. 15 once TRBJ2-1 TRBV10-2 TGCGCCAGCAGCCCGAAAACCCCAGGAGGCAATGAGCAGTTCTTC CASSPKTPGGNEQFF
TRBD1 15 . TRBJ2-7 TRBV11-2 TGTGCCAGCAGCTTAGACGGGACAGGGGTGCACGAGCAGTACTTC CASSLDGTGVHEQYF